These T cell receptor beta chains were read from a single sample in a study of CD8+CD57+ T cells in acquired aplastic anemia. TCRdb reprocessed the reads via MiXCR and lists one record per CDR3 protein. Among approximately 260,000 distinct CDR3 sequences, roughly 80% were seen once, and the ten largest hold 35% to 50%. The sample consisted of sorted CD4+, CD8+, or CD8+CD57+ T cells (not recorded which) from PBMCs. The receptors stem from a human donor with aplastic anemia. The CDR3 runs from the conserved cysteine through the conserved F or W. The D gene is left open where the match is weak. The size field is filled for only some rows; it gives once, few, many or a size class.

TRBJ2-3 | . | TRBD2 | TRBV7-9 | CASSFQRSRGRDDF | TGTGCCAGCAGCTTTCAAAGAAGCCGGGGGAGGGATGATTTT
TRBJ2-1 | . | TRBD1 | TRBV5-5 | CASSLGRDRGNEQFF | TGTGCCAGCAGCTTGGGTAGGGACAGGGGCAATGAGCAGTTCTTC
TRBJ2-7 | . | TRBD1 | TRBV7-2 | CASSSNRGYEQYF | TGTGCCAGCAGCTCCAACAGGGGCTACGAGCAGTACTTC
TRBJ2-7 | . | TRBD1 | TRBV20-1 | CSARAGDRDNEQYF | TGCAGTGCTAGAGCCGGGGACAGGGACAACGAGCAGTACTTC
TRBJ1-2 | . | TRBD1 | TRBV14 | CASSPRGRNYGYTF | TGTGCCAGCAGCCCCAGGGGGCGAAACTATGGCTACACCTTC
TRBJ2-3 | . | TRBD1 | TRBV5-1 | CASSQGQGTDTQYF | TGCGCCAGCAGCCAGGGACAGGGGACAGATACGCAGTATTTT
TRBJ1-4 | . | . | TRBV6-5 | CASSYRQAINEKLFF | TGTGCCAGCAGTTACCGACAGGCCATCAATGAAAAACTGTTTTTT
TRBJ1-2 | . | . | TRBV9 | CASGSRYKELYYGYTF | TGTGCCAGCGGCTCACGATACAAGGAGCTGTACTATGGCTACACCTTC
TRBJ2-1 | . | . | TRBV5-6 | CASSLERGGYYNEQFF | TGTGCCAGCAGCTTGGAGAGGGGGGGGTACTACAATGAGCAGTTCTTC
TRBJ2-3 | . | TRBD2 | TRBV10-3 | CASSESAGGSDTQYF | TGTGCCAGCAGTGAGTCAGCGGGAGGTTCGGATACGCAGTATTTT
TRBJ2-7 | . | . | TRBV11-2 | CASSLGGGAYEQYF | TGTGCCAGCAGCTTAGGGGGAGGTGCCTACGAGCAGTACTTC
TRBJ1-5 | once | . | TRBV6-1 | CASSTHSNQPQHF | TGTGCCAGCAGTACCCATAGCAATCAGCCCCAGCATTTT
TRBJ2-3 | . | . | TRBV10-3 | CASLGGPRTGEQFF | TGTGCCAGCCTAGGGGGACCAAGGACCGGGGAGCAGTTTTTT
TRBJ2-7 | . | . | TRBV24-1 | CLSTFTDSSEQYF | TGTCTCAGCACGTTTACCGACAGCTCCGAGCAGTACTTC
TRBJ2-5 | medium-sized | TRBD1 | TRBV7-3 | CASSPQGTWGETQYF | TGTGCCAGCAGCCCACAGGGGACCTGGGGAGAGACCCAGTACTTC
TRBJ2-1 | once | . | TRBV15 | CATSRGSEHDTQFF | TGTGCCACCAGCAGAGGCAGCGAGCACGATACCCAGTTCTTC
TRBJ1-1 | once | . | TRBV7-2 | CASSLDMTANAAAFF | TGTGCCAGCAGCTTAGATATGACAGCCAACGCTGCAGCTTTCTTT
TRBJ1-1 | . | . | TRBV19 | CASSLVLAGNTEAFF | TGTGCCAGTAGTTTAGTTCTGGCAGGGAACACTGAAGCTTTCTTT
TRBJ1-4 | . | . | TRBV19 | CAISISTGAHNNQKLFF | TGTGCCATTAGTATATCTACCGGAGCCCACAATAATCAGAAACTGTTTTTT
TRBJ2-2 | . | . | TRBV5-1 | CASTHGLRNTGELFF | TGCGCCAGCACCCACGGGCTCAGGAACACCGGGGAGCTGTTTTTT
TRBJ1-5 | . | TRBD1 | TRBV20-1 | CSGAGQGYNQPQHF | TGCAGTGGCGCGGGACAGGGATACAATCAGCCCCAGCATTTT
TRBJ2-1 | . | TRBD1 | TRBV15 | CASSGGQGYNEQFF | TGTGCCAGCAGCGGGGGACAGGGGTACAATGAGCAGTTCTTC
TRBJ2-3 | few | . | TRBV2 | CASGDGGASDTQYF | TGTGCCAGCGGGGACGGGGGCGCGTCAGATACGCAGTATTTT
TRBJ2-3 | . | TRBD2 | TRBV7-2 | CASSETSVQETQYYF | TGTGCCAGCAGCGAGACTAGCGTTCAAGAGACCCAGTACTATTTT
TRBJ2-1 | . | . | TRBV7-8 | CASSSASCPDAQYF | TGTGCCAGCAGTTCGGCGTCGTGTCCCGATGCGCAGTATTTC
TRBJ2-3 | . | . | TRBV5-8 | CASSSNGADTQYF | TGCGCCAGCAGCTCAAACGGGGCAGATACGCAGTATTTT
TRBJ2-4 | few | . | TRBV9 | CASGVGGDIQYF | TGTGCCAGCGGCGTGGGTGGGGACATTCAGTACTTC
TRBJ2-7 | . | . | TRBV7-9 | CASSPRGRDGDTFF | TGTGCCAGCAGCCCCAGGGGACGCGATGGCGACACCTTCTTC
TRBJ1-6 | . | . | TRBV7-2 | CASSLGAGSYDSPLHF | TGTGCCAGCAGCTTGGGGGCGGGCAGCTATGACTCACCCCTCCACTTT
TRBJ1-2 | . | . | TRBV19 | CASSDTGLRNYGYTF | TGTGCCAGTAGTGACACAGGGTTAAGGAACTATGGCTACACCTTC
TRBJ1-1 | . | . | TRBV7-3 | CASSISGGGKDTAFF | TGTGCCAGCAGCATCAGCGGAGGCGGGAAAGATACAGCTTTCTTT
TRBJ2-3 | . | . | TRBV7-2 | CASSLVTAGTQYF | TGTGCCAGCAGCTTAGTTACCGCAGGTACGCAGTATTTT
TRBJ2-3 | . | . | TRBV7-6 | CASSLGHGAKETQYF | TGTGCCAGCAGCTTAGGCCACGGGGCAAAAGAGACCCAGTATTTT
TRBJ1-2 | . | . | TRBV2 | CASRGDGRGAYTF | TGTGCCAGCAGGGGGGATGGCAGAGGTGCGTACACCTTC
TRBJ2-5 | . | . | TRBV15 | CATSSRSVPYTQYF | TGTGCCACCAGCAGCCGCAGCGTGCCCTACACCCAGTACTTC
TRBJ2-1 | . | . | TRBV7-3 | CASSSQGTWGETQQFF | TGTGCCAGCAGCTCTCAGGGGACCTGGGGAGAGACCCAGCAGTTCTTC
TRBJ2-2 | . | . | TRBV7-6 | CASTLGELFF | TGTGCCAGCACCCTAGGGGAGCTGTTTTTT
TRBJ1-2 | few | . | TRBV7-9 | CASSFQRSGGYGDTF | TGTGCCAGCAGCTTTCAAAGGAGCGGGGGGTACGGCGACACCTTC
TRBJ1-4 | . | TRBD1 | TRBV19 | CASSAAGTGSEKLFF | TGTGCCAGTAGTGCGGCCGGGACAGGGAGTGAAAAACTGTTTTTT
TRBJ1-2 | . | . | TRBV5-6 | CASSLERAHYGYTF | TGTGCCAGCAGCTTGGAGAGGGCACACTATGGCTACACCTTC
TRBJ2-1 | few | . | TRBV7-9 | CASGGRSNEQFF | TGTGCCAGCGGGGGGCGCTCCAATGAGCAGTTCTTC
TRBJ2-5 | . | . | TRBV2 | CASSDGGTDTHQFF | TGTGCCAGCAGCGACGGGGGCACAGATACGCACCAGTTTTTC
TRBJ2-5 | once | . | TRBV7-9 | CASSLAGKYGANFF | TGTGCCAGCAGCTTAGCGGGTAAGTACGGGGCCAACTTCTTC
TRBJ2-7 | . | . | TRBV2 | CASLGRLQENLFFF | TGTGCCAGCCTCGGCCGGCTACAAGAAAACCTGTTTTTTTTC
TRBJ2-7 | . | . | TRBV7-2 | CASATGPLTYEQYF | TGTGCCAGCGCCACAGGACCATTAACCTACGAGCAGTACTTC
TRBJ2-3 | . | . | TRBV7-8 | CASSFGGTPTQYF | TGTGCCAGCAGCTTCGGGGGCACACCTACGCAGTATTTT
TRBJ1-2 | . | . | TRBV7-3 | CASSLSGGGQDEDTF | TGTGCCAGCAGCTTATCAGGCGGAGGGCAAGATGAAGACACCTTC
TRBJ2-5 | . | . | TRBV7-9 | CASSFGSGQGTEYF | TGTGCCAGCAGCTTTGGAAGCGGGCAAGGGACCGAGTACTTC
TRBJ2-7 | . | . | TRBV15 | CATSRGLLRDVPTYEQYF | TGTGCCACCAGCAGAGGCCTCTTACGGGATGTACCTACCTACGAGCAGTACTTC
TRBJ2-6 | . | TRBD2 | TRBV7-8 | CASSVLAGDSDTHLTF | TGTGCCAGCAGTGTCCTAGCGGGCGATTCGGACACGCACCTGACTTTC
TRBJ1-1 | once | . | TRBV2 | CASSYGGPDGKYAFF | TGTGCCAGCAGCTACGGGGGCCCGGATGGGAAGTATGCTTTCTTT
TRBJ2-3 | . | TRBD2 | TRBV2 | CASGASGRIDTQYF | TGTGCCAGCGGGGCTAGCGGGAGAATAGATACGCAGTATTTT
TRBJ1-1 | . | . | TRBV7-2 | CASSLVRGGPEAFF | TGTGCCAGCAGCTTAGTACGGGGGGGCCCTGAAGCTTTCTTT
TRBJ2-5 | . | . | TRBV12-3/TRBV12-4 | CASSVWPGQETQYF | TGTGCCAGCAGCGTTTGGCCGGGACAAGAGACCCAGTACTTC
TRBJ1-2 | . | . | TRBV2 | CARHPAPTIATPF | TGTGCCAGACATCCGGCGCCGACTATCGCTACACCGTTC
TRBJ2-1 | . | . | TRBV29-1 | CSVESQGTYNEQFF | TGCAGCGTTGAGAGTCAGGGAACCTACAATGAGCAGTTCTTC
TRBJ2-6 | . | . | TRBV7-2 | CASSLAGGYGAGDLTF | TGTGCCAGCAGCTTGGCGGGTGGCTACGGGGCTGGCGACCTGACTTTC
TRBJ2-3 | . | TRBD1 | TRBV7-2 | CASSLGQGYLRQTF | TGTGCCAGCAGCTTAGGACAGGGTTATCTCCGCCAGACTTTT
TRBJ2-1 | . | . | TRBV7-2 | CASSGAVAQPQQFFF | TGTGCCAGCAGCGGGGCAGTAGCGCAGCCCCAGCAGTTTTTCTTC